This TCR beta chain was obtained from a study of control samples from healthy donors and cancer patients. Generated by immunoSEQ multiplex PCR, the TCRdb table keeps only in-frame clones and is missing some. The table lists 35,000 to 55,000 clones, about 89% of them singletons. CDR1 and CDR2 (germline): MNHEY, SVGEGT. The length of the CDR3 is 14 residues. Trimming took 4 bases from V and 1 from J; bases not matched to a gene: 0. The material sequenced was PBMCs. The TCR was taken from a woman in her sixties or seventies with lung cancer. V is TRBV6-2 or TRBV6-3 and J is TRBJ2-5; TRBD2 matches at 10 bases. Here the CDR3 DNA reads TGTGCCAGCAGTTGGACTAGCGGCCAAGAGACCCAGTACTTC. It specifies CASSWTSGQETQYF.